The 15 T cell receptor beta chains presented below share a single source sample, sequenced in a study of T cells in Graves' hyperthyroidism and ophthalmopathy. The investigators amplified TCR beta CDR3 regions from RNA transcripts. First-round RT-PCR targeting the TCR CDR3 was performed with the HTBI primer set. MiXCR was run by TCRdb on the multiplex PCR reads, yielding one entry per CDR3 protein. The data hold fewer than 500,000 distinct CDR3 sequences, with 13% to 15% observed a single time. Material: blood. The receptors derive from a woman aged 30 to 39 with Graves' ophthalmopathy.

This clonotype was recorded a few times. The rearrangement links TRBV9 to TRBJ1-4; D unclear. From germline, CDR1 is SGDLS and CDR2 YYNGEE. The V and J ends lost 0 bases and 6 bases respectively, with 9 bases between them. The CDR3 has 14 amino acids. The CDR3 DNA follows: TGTGCCAGCAGCGTAGACGGGGAGGATGAAAAACTGTTTTTT. This codes for CASSVDGEDEKLFF.

With respect to this clonotype: At one end the junction does not follow the germline gene, possibly because of a read error. The chain couples TRBV6-4 to TRBJ2-5; D could derive from TRBD1 or TRBD2 (5 bases each). This CDR3 comprises 14 residues. The germline gives CDR1 MRHNA, CDR2 SNTAGT. The DNA for the CDR3 is TGTGCCAGCAGTGACGGGGGATTGGGAGAGGCCCAGTACTTC. Translation: CASSDGGLGEAQYF.

This clonotype was counted only a few times. This chain uses TRBV5-6 with TRBJ1-6; unclear D gene. The germline V gene encodes CDR1 SGHDT and CDR2 YYEEEE. With 2 bases removed from V and 9 bases from J, the gap between germline ends came to 18 bases. The CDR3 totals 16 residues. CDR3 coding DNA: TGTGCCAGCAGCTTCTTAACACCCGCCATAGGTTCACCCCTCCACTTT. Residues: CASSFLTPAIGSPLHF.

Ten or more counts support this clonotype. The chain couples TRBV20-1 to TRBJ1-6, with D possibly being TRBD1 (6 bases). Trimming pared 3 bases from V and 10 bases from J, leaving 19 bases between. Germline values: CDR1 DFQATT, CDR2 SNEGSKA (reference sequence). The CDR3 has 15 amino acids. CDR3 bases: TGCAGTGCTAGGGGCGGGCAGGGGAGTAGGTCACCCCTCCACTTT. As protein: CSARGGQGSRSPLHF.

Concerning this clonotype itself: A read error may be the cause here, since a much bigger clone is one base away. This chain links TRBV30 with TRBJ1-3; no reliable D call. The CDR3 has 14 residues. CDR1 is GTSNPN, CDR2 SVGIG, per germline (reference sequence). V shed 1 base and J shed 0 bases, with 7 bases lying between them. CDR3 nucleotide sequence: TGTGCCTGGAGTGGGGCGGACTCTGGAAACACCATATATTTT. It is translated as CAWSGADSGNTIYF.

This clonotype occurred many times. This chain links TRBV11-2 with TRBJ1-4; D call uncertain. V was cut by 3 bases and J by 6 bases, with 8 bases left in between. This CDR3 is 13 amino acids long. Germline V lookup: CDR1 SGHAT, CDR2 FQNNGV. In DNA, the CDR3 is TGTGCCAGCAGCTTGGGTGTGGATGAAAAACTGTTTTTT. It specifies CASSLGVDEKLFF.

This clonotype was found many times. V is TRBV20-1 and J is TRBJ1-1; tentative D call: TRBD1 (5 bases). Per germline, CDR1 DFQATT and CDR2 SNEGSKA (reference sequence). The V and J ends lost 1 base and 3 bases respectively, with 15 bases between them. The CDR3 is 15 amino acids. The CDR3 DNA sequence: TGCAGTGCTAGAGGGGGCTTCGGATCGCACACTGAAGCTTTCTTT. It specifies CSARGGFGSHTEAFF.

Ten or more counts support this clonotype. Here the CDR3 reads CASSQAGGEQFF. CDR3 DNA sequence: TGTGCCAGCAGCCAAGCCGGAGGTGAGCAGTTCTTC. The rearrangement joins TRBV7-9 to TRBJ2-1, with D tentatively TRBD2 (5 bases). The V and J ends lost 5 bases and 9 bases respectively, with 11 bases between them. Germline V gene lookup returns CDR1 SEHNR and CDR2 FQNEAQ (reference sequence). The CDR3 has 12 residues.

At least ten counts were recorded for this clonotype. V usage is TRBV27 and J usage is TRBJ2-1; 7 bases line up with TRBD1. The trim removed 1 base at V and 7 bases at J, leaving 10 bases unmatched. This CDR3 is built from 16 residues. CDR1 is MNHEY and CDR2 is SMNVEV in the germline V gene (reference sequence). This chain's CDR3 is CASSLLSTGWWNEQFF. CDR3 bases: TGTGCCAGCAGTTTATTGTCGACAGGGTGGTGGAATGAGCAGTTCTTC.

At least ten counts were recorded for this clonotype. The V and J genes are TRBV7-8 and TRBJ2-7; 7 bases agree with TRBD1. The trim removed 5 bases at V and 2 bases at J, leaving 6 bases unmatched. From germline, CDR1 is SGHVS and CDR2 FQNEAQ. This CDR3 is 14 amino acids long. In nucleotides, the CDR3 is TGTGCCAGCAGCAGTACAGGGGCCCCCTACGAGCAGTACTTC. As protein: CASSSTGAPYEQYF.

This clonotype was counted at least ten times. The V and J genes are TRBV29-1 and TRBJ1-1; D is perhaps TRBD1 (6 bases). Germline loops: CDR1 SQVTM, CDR2 ANQGSEA. V gave up 4 bases and J gave up 1 base, with 16 bases separating them. The CDR3 spans 15 residues. The CDR3 sequence is CSVVGLGRGNTEAFF. CDR3 DNA: TGCAGCGTTGTGGGTTTGGGCAGGGGGAACACTGAAGCTTTCTTT.

At least ten counts were recorded for this clonotype. This chain links TRBV6-1 with TRBJ1-1, with TRBD1 as a possible D gene (6 bases). V was clipped by 8 bases and J by 8 bases, with 15 bases between them. This CDR3 spans 12 amino acids. CDR1 is MNHNS, CDR2 SASEGT, per germline. CDR3 DNA sequence: TGTGCCAGCTGGGGGACGACAGGAGAAGCTTTCTTT. Protein sequence: CASWGTTGEAFF.

This clonotype was observed a few times. The CDR3: CSARWVSSYNEQFF. The CDR3 DNA reads as TGCAGTGCTCGTTGGGTTAGCTCCTACAATGAGCAGTTCTTC. V usage is TRBV20-1 and J usage is TRBJ2-1; D not resolved. V lost 5 bases and J 0 bases, leaving 11 bases between the germline ends. The CDR3 loop spans 14 amino acids. The germline V gene has CDR1 DFQATT and CDR2 SNEGSKA (reference sequence).

This sequence joins TRBV11-3 and TRBJ2-7; 8 bases map to TRBD1. CDR3 length: 15 amino acids. CDR1 SGHNT and CDR2 YENEEA come from the germline V gene. Trimming took 5 bases from V and 4 from J; bases not matched to a gene: 10. CDR3 sequence (DNA): TGTGCCAGCAGCCAGTGGGGACAGGAGACTTACGAGCAGTACTTC. It specifies CASSQWGQETYEQYF.

This clonotype was detected many times. The rearrangement links TRBV3-1 to TRBJ2-7; D unresolved. The germline gives CDR1 LGHDT, CDR2 YNNKEL (reference sequence). Trimming took off 8 bases at V and 2 bases at J, with 4 bases between the two ends. The CDR3 covers 10 residues. CDR3 in DNA: TGTGCCAGCGGAACCTACGAGCAGTACTTC. Protein: CASGTYEQYF.